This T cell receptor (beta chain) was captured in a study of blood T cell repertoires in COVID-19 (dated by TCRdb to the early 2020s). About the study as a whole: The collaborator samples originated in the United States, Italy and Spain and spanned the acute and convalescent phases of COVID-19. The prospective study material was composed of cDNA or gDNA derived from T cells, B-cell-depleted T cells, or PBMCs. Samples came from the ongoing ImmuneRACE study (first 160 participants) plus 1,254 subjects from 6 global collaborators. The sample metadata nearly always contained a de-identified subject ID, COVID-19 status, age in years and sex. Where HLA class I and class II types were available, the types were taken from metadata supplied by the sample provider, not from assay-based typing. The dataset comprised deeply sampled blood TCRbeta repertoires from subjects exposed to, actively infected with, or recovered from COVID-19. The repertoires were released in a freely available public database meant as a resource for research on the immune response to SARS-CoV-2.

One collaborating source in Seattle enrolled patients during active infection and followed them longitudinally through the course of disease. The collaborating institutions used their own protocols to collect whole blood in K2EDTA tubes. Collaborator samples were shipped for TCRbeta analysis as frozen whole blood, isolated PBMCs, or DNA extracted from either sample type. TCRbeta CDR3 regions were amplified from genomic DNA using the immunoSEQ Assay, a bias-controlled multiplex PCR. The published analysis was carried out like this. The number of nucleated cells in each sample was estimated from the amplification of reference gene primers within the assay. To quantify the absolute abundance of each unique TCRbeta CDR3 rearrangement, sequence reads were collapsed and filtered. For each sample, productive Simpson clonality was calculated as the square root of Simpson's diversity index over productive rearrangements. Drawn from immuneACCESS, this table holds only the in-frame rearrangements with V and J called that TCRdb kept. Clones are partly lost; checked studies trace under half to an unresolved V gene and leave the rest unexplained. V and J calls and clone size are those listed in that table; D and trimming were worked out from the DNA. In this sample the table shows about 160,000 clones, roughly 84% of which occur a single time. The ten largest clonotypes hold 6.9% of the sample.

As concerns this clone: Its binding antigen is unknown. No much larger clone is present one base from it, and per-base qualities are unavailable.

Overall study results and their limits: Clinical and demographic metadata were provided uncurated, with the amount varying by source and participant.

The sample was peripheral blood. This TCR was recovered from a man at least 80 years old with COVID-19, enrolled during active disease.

The encoded CDR3 is CASSHGSVNTEAFF. The nucleotide sequence reads TGCGCCAGCAGCCACGGGTCGGTGAACACTGAAGCTTTCTTT. The sequence links TRBV4-1 to TRBJ1-1; the D gene remains uncertain. V is pared back by 3 bases and J by 0 bases, with 8 bases lying between the germline termini. The germline V gene sets CDR1 to MGHRA and CDR2 to YSYEKL. Including the terminal cysteine and phenylalanine, the CDR3 comprises 14 residues. Solely the CDR3 DNA is kept, with 42 bases framed from the first base.